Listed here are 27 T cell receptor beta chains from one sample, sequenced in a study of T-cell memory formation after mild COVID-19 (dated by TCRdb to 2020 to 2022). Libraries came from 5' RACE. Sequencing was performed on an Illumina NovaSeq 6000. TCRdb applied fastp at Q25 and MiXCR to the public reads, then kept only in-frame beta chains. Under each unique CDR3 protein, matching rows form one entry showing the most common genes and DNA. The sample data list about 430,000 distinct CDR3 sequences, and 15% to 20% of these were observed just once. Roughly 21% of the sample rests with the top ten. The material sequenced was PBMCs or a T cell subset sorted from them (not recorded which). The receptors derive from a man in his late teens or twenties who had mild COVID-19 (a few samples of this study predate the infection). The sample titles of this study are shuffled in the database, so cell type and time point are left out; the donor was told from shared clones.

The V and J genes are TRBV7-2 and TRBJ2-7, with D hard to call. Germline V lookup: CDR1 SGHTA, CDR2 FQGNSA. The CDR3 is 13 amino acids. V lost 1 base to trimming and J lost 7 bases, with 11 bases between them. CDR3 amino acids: CASSLDKGLEQYF. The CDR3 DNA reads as TGTGCCAGCAGCTTAGATAAAGGTTTGGAGCAGTACTTC.

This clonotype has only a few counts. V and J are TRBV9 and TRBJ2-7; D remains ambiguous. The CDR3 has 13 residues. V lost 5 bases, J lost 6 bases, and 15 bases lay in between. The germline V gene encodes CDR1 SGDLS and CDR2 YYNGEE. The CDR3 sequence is CASSPSRVSEQYF. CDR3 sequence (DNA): TGTGCCAGCAGTCCCAGTAGGGTGTCCGAGCAGTACTTC.

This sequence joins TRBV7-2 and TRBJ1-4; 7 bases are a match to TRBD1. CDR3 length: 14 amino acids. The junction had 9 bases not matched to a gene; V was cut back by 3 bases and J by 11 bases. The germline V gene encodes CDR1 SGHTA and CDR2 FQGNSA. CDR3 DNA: TGTGCCAGCAGCTTTGACAGGGCCGGCGAGAAACTGTTTTTT. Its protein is CASSFDRAGEKLFF.

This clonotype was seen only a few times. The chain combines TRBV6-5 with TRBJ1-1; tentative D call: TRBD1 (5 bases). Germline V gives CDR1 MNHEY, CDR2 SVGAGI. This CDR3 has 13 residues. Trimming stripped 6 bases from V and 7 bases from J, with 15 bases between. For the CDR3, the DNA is TGTGCCAGCAGCCCCTCAGGGTACAATGAAGCTTTCTTT. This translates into CASSPSGYNEAFF.

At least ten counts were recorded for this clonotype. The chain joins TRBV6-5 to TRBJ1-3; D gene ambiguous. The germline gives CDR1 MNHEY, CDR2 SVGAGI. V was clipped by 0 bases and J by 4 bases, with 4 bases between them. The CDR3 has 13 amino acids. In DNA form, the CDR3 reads TGTGCCAGCAGTTACTCCAGGGGAAACACCATATATTTT. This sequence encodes CASSYSRGNTIYF.

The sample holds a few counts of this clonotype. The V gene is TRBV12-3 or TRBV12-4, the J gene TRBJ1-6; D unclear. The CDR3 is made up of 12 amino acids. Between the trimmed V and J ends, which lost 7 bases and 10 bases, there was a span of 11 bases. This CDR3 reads CASKLGISPLHF. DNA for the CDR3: TGTGCCAGCAAACTCGGGATCTCACCCCTCCACTTT.

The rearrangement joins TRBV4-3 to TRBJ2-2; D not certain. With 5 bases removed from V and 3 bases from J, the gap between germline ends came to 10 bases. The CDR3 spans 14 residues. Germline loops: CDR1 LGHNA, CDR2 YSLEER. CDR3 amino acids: CASSFVGYTGELFF. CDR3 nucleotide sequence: TGCGCCAGCAGCTTCGTCGGGTACACCGGGGAGCTGTTTTTT.

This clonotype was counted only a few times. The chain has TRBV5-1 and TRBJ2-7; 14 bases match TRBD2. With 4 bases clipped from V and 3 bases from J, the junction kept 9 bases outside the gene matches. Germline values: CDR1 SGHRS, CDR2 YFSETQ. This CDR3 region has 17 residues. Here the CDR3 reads CASSRGLAGAKDYEQYF. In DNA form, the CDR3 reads TGCGCCAGCAGCCGGGGACTAGCGGGGGCAAAGGACTACGAGCAGTACTTC.

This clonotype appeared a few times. Here the CDR3 reads CASIHGEEQYV. Here the CDR3 DNA reads TGTGCCAGCATCCATGGGGAAGAGCAGTACGTC. The chain carries TRBV27 and TRBJ2-7; no definite D call. Trimming stripped 7 bases from V and 7 bases from J, with 11 bases between. Germline V gives CDR1 MNHEY, CDR2 SMNVEV (reference sequence). The CDR3 length is 11 residues.

CDR3 sequence reads: CASSRSHSRDAKNIQYF. The CDR3 bases are TGTGCCAGCAGCCGATCACACTCCAGGGACGCCAAAAACATTCAGTACTTC. The chain combines TRBV7-9 with TRBJ2-4; D tentatively reads TRBD1 or TRBD2 (5 bases each). The germline CDR1 and CDR2 sequences are SEHNR and FQNEAQ (reference sequence). The CDR3 length is 17 residues. V lost 5 bases to trimming and J lost 1 base, with 18 bases between them.

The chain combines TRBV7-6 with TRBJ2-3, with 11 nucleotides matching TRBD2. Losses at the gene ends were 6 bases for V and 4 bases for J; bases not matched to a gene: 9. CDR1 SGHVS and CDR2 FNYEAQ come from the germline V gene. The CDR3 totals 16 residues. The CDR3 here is CASRPIAGGPPDTQYF. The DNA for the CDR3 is TGTGCCAGCAGGCCCATAGCGGGGGGGCCCCCAGATACGCAGTATTTT.

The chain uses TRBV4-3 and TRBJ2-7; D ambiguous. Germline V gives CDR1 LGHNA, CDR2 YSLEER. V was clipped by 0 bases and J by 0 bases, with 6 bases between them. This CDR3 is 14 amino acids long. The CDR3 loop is CASSQDLYSYEQYF. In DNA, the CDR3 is TGCGCCAGCAGCCAAGATCTTTACTCCTACGAGCAGTACTTC.

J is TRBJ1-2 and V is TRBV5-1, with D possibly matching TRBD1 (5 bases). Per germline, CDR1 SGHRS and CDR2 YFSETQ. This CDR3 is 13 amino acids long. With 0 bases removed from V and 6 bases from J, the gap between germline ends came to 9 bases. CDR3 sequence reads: CASSLAPGHGYTF. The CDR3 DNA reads TGCGCCAGCAGCTTGGCCCCGGGGCATGGCTACACCTTC. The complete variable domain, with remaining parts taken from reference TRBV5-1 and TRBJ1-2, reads KAGVTQTPRYLIKTRGQQVTLSCSPISGHRSVSWYQQTPGQGLQFLFEYFSETQRNKGNFPGRFSGRQFSNSRSEMNVSTLELGDSALYLCASSLAPGHGYTFGSGTRLTVV.

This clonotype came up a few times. This CDR3 reads CASSLEWGREQFF. The CDR3 DNA sequence: TGTGCCAGCAGCTTAGAGTGGGGGCGTGAGCAGTTCTTC. The J gene is TRBJ2-1, the V gene TRBV7-2, with D possibly being TRBD1 (6 bases). The length of the CDR3 is 13 residues. CDR1 and CDR2 (germline): SGHTA, FQGNSA. Trimming stripped 1 base from V and 9 bases from J, with 10 bases between. The whole variable domain, remainder taken from reference TRBV7-2 and TRBJ2-1, is GAGVSQSPSNKVTEKGKDVELRCDPISGHTALYWYRQSLGQGLEFLIYFQGNSAPDKSGLPSDRFSAERTGGSVSTLTIQRTQQEDSAVYLCASSLEWGREQFFGPGTRLTVL.

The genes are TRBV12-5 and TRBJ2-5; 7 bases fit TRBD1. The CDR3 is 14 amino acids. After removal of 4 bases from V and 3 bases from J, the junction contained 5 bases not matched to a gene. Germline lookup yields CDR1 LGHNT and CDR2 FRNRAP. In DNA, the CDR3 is TGTGCTAGTGGTTCCGCCGGGACAGAAGAGACCCAGTACTTC. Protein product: CASGSAGTEETQYF.

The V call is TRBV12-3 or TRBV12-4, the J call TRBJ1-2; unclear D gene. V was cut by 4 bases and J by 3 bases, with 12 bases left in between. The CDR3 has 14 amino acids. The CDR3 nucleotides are TGTGCCAGCAGTTCGATGGGAGCTTACTATGGCTACACCTTC. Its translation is CASSSMGAYYGYTF.

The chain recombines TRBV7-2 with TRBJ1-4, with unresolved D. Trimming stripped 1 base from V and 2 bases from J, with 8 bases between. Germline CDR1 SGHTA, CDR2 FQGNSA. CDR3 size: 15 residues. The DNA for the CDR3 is TGTGCCAGCAGCTTAGGGGGTTTGACTAATGAAAAACTGTTTTTT. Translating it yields CASSLGGLTNEKLFF.

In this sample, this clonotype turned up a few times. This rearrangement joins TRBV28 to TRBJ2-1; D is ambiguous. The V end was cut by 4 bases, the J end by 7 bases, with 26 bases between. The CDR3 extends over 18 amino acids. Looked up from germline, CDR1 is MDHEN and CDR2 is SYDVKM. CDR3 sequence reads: CASSSRLLNADPPNEQFF. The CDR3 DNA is TGTGCCAGCAGTTCCCGCCTCCTCAACGCCGATCCTCCTAATGAGCAGTTCTTC.

The DNA for the CDR3 is TGCAGCGTTGAAGGGGTGGACAGGCCTGGCGAGCAGTACTTC. Protein: CSVEGVDRPGEQYF. This sequence joins TRBV29-1 and TRBJ2-7; TRBD1 aligns across 7 bases. V was clipped by 1 base and J by 6 bases; unmatched bases: 9. In germline, CDR1 is SQVTM, CDR2 ANQGSEA. This CDR3 has 14 residues.

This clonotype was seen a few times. CDR3 DNA: TGCGCCAGCAGCCGAAGGACTATCACAGATACGCAGTATTTT. Residues: CASSRRTITDTQYF. This chain joins TRBV5-1 and TRBJ2-3; tentatively, D is TRBD2 (6 bases). Trimming shortened V by 4 bases and J by 2 bases, and 11 bases separated the two germline ends. Germline V gene lookup returns CDR1 SGHRS and CDR2 YFSETQ. The CDR3 totals 14 residues.

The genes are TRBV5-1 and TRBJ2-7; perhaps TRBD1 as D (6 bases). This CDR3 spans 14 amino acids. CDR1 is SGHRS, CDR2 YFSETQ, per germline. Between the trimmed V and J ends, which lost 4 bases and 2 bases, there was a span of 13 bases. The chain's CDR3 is CASSPLQGPYEQYF. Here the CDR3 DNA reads TGCGCCAGCAGCCCATTACAGGGCCCCTACGAGCAGTACTTC.

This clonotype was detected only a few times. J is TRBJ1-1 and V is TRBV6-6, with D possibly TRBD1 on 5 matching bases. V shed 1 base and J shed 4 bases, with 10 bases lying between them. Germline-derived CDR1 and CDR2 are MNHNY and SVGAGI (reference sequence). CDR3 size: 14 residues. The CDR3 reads CASSYLGGTTEAFF. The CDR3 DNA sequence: TGTGCCAGCAGTTACTTGGGGGGGACCACTGAAGCTTTCTTT.

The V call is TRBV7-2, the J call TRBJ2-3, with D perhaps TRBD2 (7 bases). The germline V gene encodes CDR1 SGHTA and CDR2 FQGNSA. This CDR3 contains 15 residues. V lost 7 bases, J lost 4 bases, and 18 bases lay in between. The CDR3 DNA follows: TGTGCCAGCACCATGTCGGGGGGCTCCGCAGATACGCAGTATTTT. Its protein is CASTMSGGSADTQYF.

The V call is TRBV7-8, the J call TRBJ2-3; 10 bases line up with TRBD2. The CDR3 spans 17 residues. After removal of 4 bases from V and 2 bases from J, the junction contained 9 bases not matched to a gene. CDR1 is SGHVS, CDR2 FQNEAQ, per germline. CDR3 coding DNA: TGTGCCAGCAGCTCTGGGCCTAGCGGGGGAGACACAGATACGCAGTATTTT. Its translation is CASSSGPSGGDTDTQYF.

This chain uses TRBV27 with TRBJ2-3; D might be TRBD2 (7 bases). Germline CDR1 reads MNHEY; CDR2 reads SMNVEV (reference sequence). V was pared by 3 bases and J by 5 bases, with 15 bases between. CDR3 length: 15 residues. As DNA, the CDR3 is TGTGCCAGCAGTTTTGGGGGGGCGCAGGGAGATACGCAGTATTTT. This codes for CASSFGGAQGDTQYF.

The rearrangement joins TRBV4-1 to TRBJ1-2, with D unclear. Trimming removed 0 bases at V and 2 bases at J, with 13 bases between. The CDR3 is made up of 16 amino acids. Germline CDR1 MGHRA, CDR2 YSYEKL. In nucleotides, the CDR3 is TGCGCCAGCAGCCAAGATCCAGCAGGCGCGAACTATGGCTACACCTTC. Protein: CASSQDPAGANYGYTF.

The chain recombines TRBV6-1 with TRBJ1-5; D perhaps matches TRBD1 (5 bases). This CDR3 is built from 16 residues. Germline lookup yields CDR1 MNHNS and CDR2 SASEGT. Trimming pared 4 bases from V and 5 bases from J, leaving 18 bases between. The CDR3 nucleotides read TGTGCCAGCAGTGGAAGGGGAATCCGGCCTGATCAGCCCCAGCATTTT. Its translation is CASSGRGIRPDQPQHF.